The 20 T cell receptor beta chains given below trace back to one sample, sequenced in a study of early T cells in non-severe SARS-CoV-2 infection. TCRdb passed the 5' RACE reads through MiXCR, listing each CDR3 protein once. Of 45,000 or so distinct CDR3 sequences listed, about 23% were seen once; the top ten hold approximately 4.5%. The material was whole blood, obtained at baseline. The source of these receptors is an adult who was a healthcare worker with PCR-confirmed SARS-CoV-2 infection or an uninfected control (not recorded which).

The CDR3 reads CASSLGGGDTEAFF. In DNA form, the CDR3 reads TGTGCCAGCAGTTTGGGGGGTGGCGACACTGAAGCTTTCTTT. This chain uses TRBV12-3 or TRBV12-4 with TRBJ1-1; D is possibly TRBD1 (5 bases). The ends were cut back, 3 bases at V and 3 bases at J, with 11 bases in the middle. This CDR3 has 14 amino acids.

This clonotype was counted only a few times. The J gene is TRBJ2-1, the V gene TRBV24-1; D gene uncertain. Germline-derived CDR1 and CDR2 are KGHDR and SFDVKD. Trimming left V 2 bases short and J 7 bases short, with 8 bases between. The CDR3 has 13 residues. The CDR3 here is CATSDSWVNEQFF. The CDR3 DNA reads TGTGCCACCAGTGATTCTTGGGTTAATGAGCAGTTCTTC.

The chain links TRBV7-9 to TRBJ1-1; the match to TRBD1 covers 8 bases. The CDR3 spans 14 residues. Per the germline V gene, CDR1 is SEHNR and CDR2 is FQNEAQ (reference sequence). Germline trimming cut 5 bases from V and 8 bases from J; bases unmatched to any gene: 10. The CDR3 here is CASSTGTGRGEAFF. The CDR3 DNA sequence: TGTGCCAGCAGCACTGGGACAGGCCGAGGGGAAGCTTTCTTT.

In its sample, this clonotype was seen a few times. The chain combines TRBV6-6 with TRBJ1-2, with 7 bases lining up with TRBD1. The V gene's germline CDR1 is MNHNY and CDR2 SVGAGI (reference sequence). V gave up 5 bases and J gave up 5 bases; unmatched junction bases: 5. CDR3 length equals 13 residues. Here the CDR3 reads CASSPDRVYGYTF. The CDR3 region has the DNA TGTGCCAGCAGTCCCGACAGGGTTTATGGCTACACCTTC.

The rearrangement uses TRBV4-3 and TRBJ2-1; 7 nucleotides agree with TRBD1. The germline V gene encodes CDR1 LGHNA and CDR2 YSLEER. V lost 3 bases and J lost 9; bases outside the gene matches: 8. The length of the CDR3 is 14 residues. CDR3 in amino acids: CASSQTGTVGEQFF. CDR3 in DNA: TGCGCCAGCAGCCAGACCGGGACAGTCGGTGAGCAGTTCTTC.

This clonotype appeared a few times. The chain employs TRBV9 and TRBJ2-5; 11 bases align to TRBD2. CDR1 SGDLS and CDR2 YYNGEE come from the germline V gene. CDR3 size: 17 residues. Trimming at V came to 4 bases and at J to 0 bases, leaving 8 bases not matched to a gene. CDR3 DNA sequence: TGTGCCAGCAGCCCTATGACTAGCGGGAAACACCAAGAGACCCAGTACTTC. Residues: CASSPMTSGKHQETQYF. The full variable domain, with the rest looked up from reference TRBV9 and TRBJ2-5, is DSGVTQTPKHLITATGQRVTLRCSPRSGDLSVYWYQQSLDQGLQFLIQYYNGEERAKGNILERFSAQQFPDLHSELNLSSLELGDSALYFCASSPMTSGKHQETQYFGPGTRLLVL.

The J gene is TRBJ1-5, the V gene TRBV18; tentatively, D is TRBD1 (5 bases). V was shortened by 3 bases and J by 5 bases, with 8 bases between the two germline ends. The CDR3 totals 13 residues. Germline-derived CDR1 and CDR2 are KGHSH and LQKENI. The CDR3 sequence is CASSPRGDQPQHF. The CDR3 nucleotides read TGTGCCAGCTCACCGCGAGGGGATCAGCCCCAGCATTTT.

The rearrangement links TRBV7-8 to TRBJ2-3; D gene ambiguous. Trimming took off 4 bases at V and 0 bases at J, with 11 bases between the two ends. Germline CDR1 reads SGHVS; CDR2 reads FQNEAQ. CDR3 length equals 15 residues. The CDR3 DNA sequence: TGTGCCAGCAGCTCAACTATCTATAGCACAGATACGCAGTATTTT. It translates to CASSSTIYSTDTQYF.

CDR3: CASSVGTAEISPLHF. In nucleotides, the CDR3 is TGTGCCAGCAGCGTCGGGACAGCCGAAATATCACCCCTCCACTTT. The V call is TRBV11-2, the J call TRBJ1-6; 7 bases agree with TRBD1. Germline trimming cut 5 bases from V and 10 bases from J; bases unmatched to any gene: 11. Germline loops: CDR1 SGHAT, CDR2 FQNNGV. CDR3 size: 15 residues.

The sample holds a few counts of this clonotype. The chain is built from TRBV3-1 and TRBJ2-1; 8 bases are shared with TRBD2. V was pared by 0 bases and J by 6 bases, with 10 bases of the junction left unmatched. The CDR3 covers 17 residues. From germline, CDR1 is LGHDT and CDR2 YNNKEL (reference sequence). The CDR3 reads CASSQERGGGIFNEQFF. CDR3 DNA sequence: TGTGCCAGCAGCCAAGAGAGAGGCGGGGGGATTTTCAATGAGCAGTTCTTC.

The chain links TRBV6-2 or TRBV6-3 to TRBJ2-1; a possible D gene is TRBD1 (6 bases). The germline V gene encodes CDR1 MNHEY and CDR2 SVGEGT. CDR3 length: 17 residues. V was shortened by 0 bases and J by 8 bases, with 20 bases between the two germline ends. CDR3 region: CASSYSAGDLREHEQFF. Written as DNA, the CDR3 is TGTGCCAGCAGTTACTCGGCAGGGGACCTTCGCGAGCATGAGCAGTTCTTC.

Details on this clonotype: The germline gene is not matched at one end of the junction; a read error may be the cause. The V gene is TRBV4-3, the J gene TRBJ2-3, with a possible D match to TRBD1 (5 bases). This CDR3 has 15 residues. The germline CDR1 and CDR2 sequences are LGHNA and YSLEER. The CDR3 DNA is TGCGCCAGCAGCCAAGTAGACCAGGGCACATATACGCAGTATTTT. Translation gives CASSQVDQGTYTQYF.

The rearrangement joins TRBV5-1 to TRBJ1-1; D is ambiguous. The CDR3 totals 12 residues. Looked up from germline, CDR1 is SGHRS and CDR2 is YFSETQ. The ends were cut back, 1 base at V and 3 bases at J, with 4 bases in the middle. The CDR3 reads CASSLSDTEAFF. The CDR3 coding sequence is TGCGCCAGCAGCTTGTCGGACACTGAAGCTTTCTTT.

J is TRBJ1-4 and V is TRBV5-1; no clear D gene. Germline assignment: CDR1 SGHRS and CDR2 YFSETQ. V was cut by 3 bases and J by 3 bases, with 9 bases left in between. The CDR3 totals 14 residues. CDR3 loop: CASSSQDANEKLFF. The CDR3 coding sequence is TGCGCCAGCAGCTCCCAAGACGCTAATGAAAAACTGTTTTTT.

J is TRBJ2-3 and V is TRBV10-3; possible D gene TRBD2, 5 bases. The CDR3 is 16 residues long. Looked up from germline, CDR1 is ENHRY and CDR2 is SYGVKD. Trimming pared 2 bases from V and 1 base from J, leaving 13 bases between. DNA for the CDR3: TGTGCCATCAGTGAGGAACCCCCGGAGGGCACAGATACGCAGTATTTT. This translates into CAISEEPPEGTDTQYF.

The gene calls are TRBV4-2 and TRBJ1-1, with D possibly being TRBD1 (5 bases). Per the germline V gene, CDR1 is LGHNA and CDR2 is YNFKEQ. This CDR3 comprises 14 residues. V lost 1 base to trimming and J lost 4 bases, with 10 bases between them. The CDR3 DNA reads as TGTGCCAGCAGCCAAGTCGGGGCTGGCACTGAAGCTTTCTTT. Translated, it gives CASSQVGAGTEAFF.

This chain connects TRBV10-3 to TRBJ2-2; maybe TRBD1 (7 bases). V was pared by 5 bases and J by 2 bases, with 18 bases between. The length of the CDR3 is 17 residues. Germline values: CDR1 ENHRY, CDR2 SYGVKD. CDR3 sequence (DNA): TGTGCCATCAGTCACCCCCGGGGGACAGCTAACACCGGGGAGCTGTTTTTT. It specifies CAISHPRGTANTGELFF.

This clonotype was detected only a few times. The rearrangement links TRBV9 to TRBJ2-7; no reliable D call. Germline loops: CDR1 SGDLS, CDR2 YYNGEE. This CDR3 has 14 residues. Trimming took 0 bases from V and 2 from J, leaving 9 bases between them. CDR3 bases: TGTGCCAGCAGCGTAGTCCCCGACCCCTACGAGCAGTACTTC. Amino acid sequence: CASSVVPDPYEQYF.

V and J are TRBV5-6 and TRBJ1-1; 10 nucleotides align to TRBD1. V was pared by 0 bases and J by 3 bases, with 5 bases of the junction left unmatched. The CDR3 is 16 amino acids. Germline loops: CDR1 SGHDT, CDR2 YYEEEE. The CDR3 DNA sequence: TGTGCCAGCAGCTTGGCCGGGACAGGGGCGGACACTGAAGCTTTCTTT. Its protein is CASSLAGTGADTEAFF.

This clonotype was picked up a small number of times. This chain uses TRBV6-2 or TRBV6-3 with TRBJ2-5, with D hard to call. The CDR3 runs 11 residues. The V gene's germline CDR1 is MNHEY and CDR2 SVGEGT. V was pared by 5 bases and J by 4 bases, with 5 bases between. In DNA, the CDR3 is TGTGCCAGCAGTCCGAGAGAGACCCAGTACTTC. It specifies CASSPRETQYF.